This entry lists 14 T cell receptor beta chains sequenced from one sample in a study of blood T cell repertoires in COVID-19. Sequencing used immunoSEQ multiplex PCR; TCRdb keeps in-frame clones, though not all of them. The sample contains 200,000 to 250,000 clones, around 84% of which appear only once. Material for sequencing was peripheral blood. The receptors derive from a man under 40 with active or convalescent COVID-19.

V is TRBV7-6 and J is TRBJ2-1, with 11 bases lining up with TRBD2. The germline V gene encodes CDR1 SGHVS and CDR2 FNYEAQ. The CDR3 is made up of 16 amino acids. V dropped 4 bases and J dropped 1; count of bases not matched to a gene: 3. CDR3 nucleotides: TGTGCCAGCAGCTCGGGACTAGCGGAATCCTACAATGAGCAGTTCTTC. It translates to CASSSGLAESYNEQFF. Full variable domain (remainder filled in from reference TRBV7-6 and TRBJ2-1): GAGVSQSPRYKVTKRGQDVALRCDPISGHVSLYWYRQALGQGPEFLTYFNYEAQQDKSGLPNDRFSAERPEGSISTLTIQRTEQRDSAMYRCASSSGLAESYNEQFFGPGTRLTVL.

The chain is built from TRBV5-1 and TRBJ1-1; D call uncertain. This CDR3 has 14 residues. Germline CDR1 reads SGHRS; CDR2 reads YFSETQ. The ends were cut back, 4 bases at V and 1 base at J, with 11 bases in the middle. The CDR3 DNA reads TGCGCCAGCAGCCCTCAGGCTCGGAACACTGAAGCTTTCTTT. As protein: CASSPQARNTEAFF. Variable domain in full (rest from reference TRBV5-1 and TRBJ1-1): KAGVTQTPRYLIKTRGQQVTLSCSPISGHRSVSWYQQTPGQGLQFLFEYFSETQRNKGNFPGRFSGRQFSNSRSEMNVSTLELGDSALYLCASSPQARNTEAFFGQGTRLTVV.

This clone was observed once. The chain joins TRBV23-1 to TRBJ2-2; 7 bases map to TRBD1. TRBV23-1 is known as an ORF, though its function is uncertain. Unmatched junction bases numbered 4, after V lost 2 bases and J lost 7 bases. The CDR3 extends over 14 amino acids. CDR3: CASSQTGDGGELFF. CDR3 bases: TGCGCCAGCAGTCAAACAGGGGACGGCGGGGAGCTGTTTTTT.

V and J are TRBV7-7 and TRBJ2-1, with TRBD2 matching over 8 bases. This CDR3 is built from 14 residues. The V and J ends lost 5 bases and 10 bases, in that order; junction bases with no gene match: 10. Germline loops: CDR1 SSHAT, CDR2 FNYEAQ (reference sequence). The CDR3: CASSPSGLVSEQFF. CDR3 DNA: TGTGCCAGCAGCCCCTCGGGACTAGTTTCCGAGCAGTTCTTC.

The rearrangement joins TRBV6-5 to TRBJ2-1, with 9 bases that match TRBD1. V lost 4 bases, J lost 8 bases, and 6 bases stayed unmatched. The CDR3 loop spans 14 amino acids. Germline V gene data show CDR1 as MNHEY and CDR2 as SVGAGI. The CDR3 DNA reads TGTGCCAGCAGTTGGGGGGACAGGGTCCATGAGCAGTTCTTC. Translation: CASSWGDRVHEQFF.

The chain couples TRBV4-3 to TRBJ2-7; perhaps TRBD2 as D (5 bases). The CDR3 consists of 14 residues. V shed 0 bases and J shed 3 bases, with 9 bases lying between them. Germline values: CDR1 LGHNA, CDR2 YSLEER. CDR3 protein: CASSQDTSGYEQYF. CDR3 DNA sequence: TGCGCCAGCAGCCAAGATACTAGTGGCTACGAGCAGTACTTC.

The DNA of the CDR3 is TGTGCCAGCAGCCCTCGGGACAGCCCCACTGAAGCTTTCTTT. It codes for CASSPRDSPTEAFF. This rearrangement joins TRBV7-2 to TRBJ1-1; 7 bases are shared with TRBD1. The CDR3 length is 14 residues. Germline V gives CDR1 SGHTA, CDR2 FQGNSA. Losses at the gene ends were 5 bases for V and 4 bases for J; bases not matched to a gene: 7.

The V and J genes are TRBV5-1 and TRBJ2-3, with D hard to call. The CDR3 runs to 15 residues. Germline V gives CDR1 SGHRS, CDR2 YFSETQ. Trimming removed 0 bases at V and 2 bases at J, with 10 bases between. Written as DNA, the CDR3 is TGCGCCAGCAGCTTGGAGGTGGGCTTCACAGATACGCAGTATTTT. Translated: CASSLEVGFTDTQYF.

The count of this clone is one. The chain links TRBV19 to TRBJ1-1; TRBD1 is a possible D gene (6 bases). The CDR3 is made up of 13 amino acids. V shed 1 base and J shed 5 bases, with 8 bases lying between them. From germline, CDR1 is LNHDA and CDR2 SQIVND (reference sequence). CDR3: CASSIAGVTEAFF. In DNA form, the CDR3 reads TGTGCCAGTAGTATAGCAGGGGTGACTGAAGCTTTCTTT. The variable domain in full, with the rest retrieved from reference TRBV19 and TRBJ1-1, is DGGITQSPKYLFRKEGQNVTLSCEQNLNHDAMYWYRQDPGQGLRLIYYSQIVNDFQKGDIAEGYSVSREKKESFPLTVTSAQKNPTAFYLCASSIAGVTEAFFGQGTRLTVV.

The chain uses TRBV6-6 and TRBJ2-1; 10 bases are a match to TRBD2. This CDR3 region has 15 residues. The V segment lost 3 bases and the J segment 7 bases; nucleotides outside the gene matches: 6. Germline lookup yields CDR1 MNHNY and CDR2 SVGAGI (reference sequence). The CDR3 bases are TGTGCCAGCAGTTATCCCGGGACTAGCGTTAATGAGCAGTTCTTC. Amino acid sequence: CASSYPGTSVNEQFF.

In its sample, this clone was seen once. V usage is TRBV28 and J usage is TRBJ2-1; the D gene is possibly TRBD1 (6 bases). CDR3 size: 14 residues. The V end was cut by 6 bases, the J end by 3 bases, with 12 bases between. Germline-derived CDR1 and CDR2 are MDHEN and SYDVKM. CDR3 nucleotides: TGTGCCAGCAGAAATCGGGACATCTACAATGAGCAGTTCTTC. Protein sequence: CASRNRDIYNEQFF.

The chain links TRBV19 to TRBJ2-2, with 9 bases identical to TRBD1. This CDR3 is 14 amino acids long. Germline values: CDR1 LNHDA, CDR2 SQIVND (reference sequence). Trimming cost V 7 bases and J 6 bases; bases outside gene matches: 6. The CDR3: CASTRDRAAGELFF. The DNA for the CDR3 is TGTGCCAGTACCCGGGACAGGGCAGCCGGGGAGCTGTTTTTT.

This chain links TRBV11-2 with TRBJ2-5, with TRBD1 matching over 7 bases. The trim removed 6 bases at V and 2 bases at J, leaving 3 bases unmatched. The CDR3 spans 13 residues. Germline V gene lookup returns CDR1 SGHAT and CDR2 FQNNGV. The CDR3 sequence is CASRRDRQETQYF. The CDR3 DNA reads TGTGCCAGCAGGAGGGACAGACAAGAGACCCAGTACTTC. Full variable domain (missing parts from reference TRBV11-2 and TRBJ2-5): EAGVAQSPRYKIIEKRQSVAFWCNPISGHATLYWYQQILGQGPKLLIQFQNNGVVDDSQLPKDRFSAERLKGVDSTLKIQPAKLEDSAVYLCASRRDRQETQYFGPGTRLLVL.

V and J are TRBV5-1 and TRBJ1-1, with D possibly TRBD1 on 5 matching bases. The V gene lost 4 bases and the J gene lost 0 bases, with 22 bases spanning the gap. Germline loops: CDR1 SGHRS, CDR2 YFSETQ. The CDR3 extends over 18 amino acids. The CDR3 nucleotides read TGCGCCAGCAGCCTTACCTTGGGGGGAGCTTGGATGAACACTGAAGCTTTCTTT. Translating gives CASSLTLGGAWMNTEAFF.